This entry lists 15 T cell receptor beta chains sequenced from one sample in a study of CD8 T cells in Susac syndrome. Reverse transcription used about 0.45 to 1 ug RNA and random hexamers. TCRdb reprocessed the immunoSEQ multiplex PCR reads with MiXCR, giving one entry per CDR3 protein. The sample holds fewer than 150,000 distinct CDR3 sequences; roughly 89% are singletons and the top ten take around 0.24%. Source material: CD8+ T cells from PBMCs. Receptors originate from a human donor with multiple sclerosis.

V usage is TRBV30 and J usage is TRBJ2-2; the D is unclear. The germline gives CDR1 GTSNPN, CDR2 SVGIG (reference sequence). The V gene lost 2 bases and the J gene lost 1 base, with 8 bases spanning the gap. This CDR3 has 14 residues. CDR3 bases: TGTGCCTGGAGTCAGACTGTGAACACCGGGGAGCTGTTTTTT. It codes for CAWSQTVNTGELFF.

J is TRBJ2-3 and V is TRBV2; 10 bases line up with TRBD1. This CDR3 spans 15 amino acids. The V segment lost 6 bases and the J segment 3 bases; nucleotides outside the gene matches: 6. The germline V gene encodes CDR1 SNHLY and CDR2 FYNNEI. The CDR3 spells CASSFRDRGTDTQYF. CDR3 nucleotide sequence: TGTGCCAGCAGCTTCCGGGACAGGGGAACAGATACGCAGTATTTT.

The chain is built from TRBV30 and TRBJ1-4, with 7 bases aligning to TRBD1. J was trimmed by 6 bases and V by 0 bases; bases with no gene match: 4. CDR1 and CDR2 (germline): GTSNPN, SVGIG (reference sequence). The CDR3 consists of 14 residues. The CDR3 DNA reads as TGTGCCTGGAGTGTCGCGACAGGGTATGAAAAACTGTTTTTT. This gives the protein CAWSVATGYEKLFF.

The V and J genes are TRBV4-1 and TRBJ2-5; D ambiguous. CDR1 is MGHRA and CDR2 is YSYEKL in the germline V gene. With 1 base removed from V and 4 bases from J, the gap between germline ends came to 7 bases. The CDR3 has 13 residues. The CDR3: CASSQVDGETQYF. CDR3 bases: TGCGCCAGCAGCCAAGTGGACGGAGAGACCCAGTACTTC.

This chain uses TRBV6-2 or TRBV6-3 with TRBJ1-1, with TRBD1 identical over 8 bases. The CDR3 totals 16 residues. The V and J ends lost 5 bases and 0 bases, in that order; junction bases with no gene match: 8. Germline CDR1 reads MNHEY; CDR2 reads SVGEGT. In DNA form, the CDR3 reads TGTGCCAGCAGTACGACAGGGGAGGGGATGAACACTGAAGCTTTCTTT. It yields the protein CASSTTGEGMNTEAFF.

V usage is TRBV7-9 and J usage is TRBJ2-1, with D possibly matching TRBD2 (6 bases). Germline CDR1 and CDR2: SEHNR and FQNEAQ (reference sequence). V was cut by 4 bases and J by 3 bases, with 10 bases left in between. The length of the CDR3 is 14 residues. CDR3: CASSSGLNYNEQFF. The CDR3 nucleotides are TGTGCCAGCAGCTCCGGACTAAACTACAATGAGCAGTTCTTC. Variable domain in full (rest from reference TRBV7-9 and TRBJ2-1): DTGVSQNPRHKITKRGQNVTFRCDPISEHNRLYWYRQTLGQGPEFLTYFQNEAQLEKSRLLSDRFSAERPKGSFSTLEIQRTEQGDSAMYLCASSSGLNYNEQFFGPGTRLTVL.

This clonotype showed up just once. CDR3 in amino acids: CSVEKPRLAGGGTGELFF. CDR3 DNA: TGCAGCGTTGAGAAGCCCCGGCTAGCGGGAGGGGGCACCGGGGAGCTGTTTTTT. This chain links TRBV29-1 with TRBJ2-2, with 12 bases matching TRBD2. The CDR3 is 18 amino acids. Trimming took 3 bases from V and 4 from J; bases not matched to a gene: 12. CDR1 SQVTM and CDR2 ANQGSEA come from the germline V gene.

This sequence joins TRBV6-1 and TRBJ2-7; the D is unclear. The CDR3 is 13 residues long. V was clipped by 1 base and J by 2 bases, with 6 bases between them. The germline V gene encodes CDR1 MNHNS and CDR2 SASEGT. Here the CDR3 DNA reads TGTGCCAGCAGTGAAGGCGGAGCCTACGAGCAGTACTTC. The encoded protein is CASSEGGAYEQYF.

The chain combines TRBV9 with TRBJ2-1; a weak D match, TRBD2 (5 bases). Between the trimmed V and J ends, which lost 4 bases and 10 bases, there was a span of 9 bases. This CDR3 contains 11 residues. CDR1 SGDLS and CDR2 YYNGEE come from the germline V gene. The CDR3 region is CASSSGGEQFF. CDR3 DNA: TGTGCCAGCAGCTCCGGAGGAGAGCAGTTCTTC.

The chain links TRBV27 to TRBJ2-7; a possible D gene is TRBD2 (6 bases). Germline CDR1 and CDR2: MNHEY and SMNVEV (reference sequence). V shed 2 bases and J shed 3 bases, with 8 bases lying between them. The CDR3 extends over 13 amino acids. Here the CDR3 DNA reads TGTGCCAGCAGTTTAAACGGGGGCTACGAGCAGTACTTC. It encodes CASSLNGGYEQYF.

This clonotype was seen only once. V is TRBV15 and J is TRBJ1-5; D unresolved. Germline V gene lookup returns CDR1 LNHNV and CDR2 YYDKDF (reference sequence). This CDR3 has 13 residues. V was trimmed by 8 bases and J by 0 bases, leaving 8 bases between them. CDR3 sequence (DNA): TGTGCCACCGCGATGGGTAGCAATCAGCCCCAGCATTTT. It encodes CATAMGSNQPQHF.

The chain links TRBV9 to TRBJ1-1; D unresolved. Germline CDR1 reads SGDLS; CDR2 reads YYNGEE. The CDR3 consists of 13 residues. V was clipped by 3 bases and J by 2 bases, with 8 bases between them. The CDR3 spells CASSGVTNTEAFF. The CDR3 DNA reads TGTGCCAGCAGCGGGGTGACTAACACTGAAGCTTTCTTT.

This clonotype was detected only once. The CDR3 loop reads CASSERPGGGTDTQYF. The CDR3, as DNA: TGTGCCAGCAGTGAACGCCCGGGAGGGGGCACAGATACGCAGTATTTT. V usage is TRBV2 and J usage is TRBJ2-3; 8 bases agree with TRBD2. This CDR3 region has 16 residues. Trimming cost V 2 bases and J 1 base; bases outside gene matches: 5. The V gene's germline CDR1 is SNHLY and CDR2 FYNNEI.

CDR3 bases: TGTGCCAGCAGCTTAGTCCCTAGCGGAGACTACAATGAGCAGTTCTTC. Amino acids: CASSLVPSGDYNEQFF. The V call is TRBV7-2, the J call TRBJ2-1; 7 bases are shared with TRBD2. The germline V gene encodes CDR1 SGHTA and CDR2 FQGNSA. The CDR3 is 16 amino acids. Losses at the gene ends were 1 base for V and 3 bases for J; bases not matched to a gene: 6.

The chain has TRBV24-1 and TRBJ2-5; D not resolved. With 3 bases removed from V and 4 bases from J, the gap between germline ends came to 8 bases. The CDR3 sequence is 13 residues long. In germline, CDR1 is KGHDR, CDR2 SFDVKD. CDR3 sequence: CATSDPPGETQYF. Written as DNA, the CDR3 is TGTGCCACCAGTGATCCACCAGGAGAGACCCAGTACTTC.